Each of the 30 T cell receptor beta chains below was sequenced from the same sample in a study of shared clonotypes between healthy human individuals. Here immunoSEQ multiplex PCR was the method, and the copy in TCRdb shows in-frame clones only, minus some. The table shows millions of clones, with just over 90% occurring only once. Sequencing used naive CD4+ T cells sorted from blood. Sample subset: CD45RA+ positively selected. Receptors originate from a young man in good health.

The chain joins TRBV7-3 to TRBJ1-2; D call uncertain. The CDR3 covers 13 residues. Germline CDR1 and CDR2: SGHTA and FQGTGA. Trimming took 1 base from V and 8 from J, leaving 11 bases between them. CDR3 bases: TGTGCCAGCAGCTTAAGCGACGGACGCGGCTACACCTTC. Translating gives CASSLSDGRGYTF.

With regard to this clone: Other DNA variants within this sample encode the same CDR3. The V and J genes are TRBV6-5 and TRBJ2-7; 7 bases are shared with TRBD2. Trimming at V came to 4 bases and at J to 6 bases, leaving 3 bases not matched to a gene. The germline gives CDR1 MNHEY, CDR2 SVGAGI. The CDR3 has 12 amino acids. The CDR3, as DNA: TGTGCCAGCAGTTCCCCGGGAGGCGAGCAGTACTTC. This sequence encodes CASSSPGGEQYF.

V usage is TRBV6-6 and J usage is TRBJ2-3; TRBD1 aligns across 8 bases. The CDR3 is 16 amino acids. Germline V lookup: CDR1 MNHNY, CDR2 SVGAGI (reference sequence). The ends lost 1 base at V and 3 bases at J; junction bases unmatched: 6. The CDR3 loop is CASSYFLTGATDTQYF. The CDR3 DNA sequence: TGTGCCAGCAGTTACTTCCTGACAGGGGCTACAGATACGCAGTATTTT.

About this clone: Other DNA sequences in the same sample also yield this CDR3. The genes are TRBV7-6 and TRBJ2-3, with 12 bases lining up with TRBD2. V gave up 1 base and J gave up 3 bases; unmatched junction bases: 5. Germline assignment: CDR1 SGHVS and CDR2 FNYEAQ. The CDR3 spans 17 residues. CDR3 DNA: TGTGCCAGCAGCTTAGGGACTAGCGGGATTCGTACAGATACGCAGTATTTT. Protein sequence: CASSLGTSGIRTDTQYF.

The rearrangement links TRBV27 to TRBJ1-5; D uncertain. The length of the CDR3 is 13 residues. CDR1 MNHEY and CDR2 SMNVEV come from the germline V gene (reference sequence). Trimming stripped 2 bases from V and 3 bases from J, with 5 bases between. CDR3 protein: CASSLTPNQPQHF. CDR3 DNA sequence: TGTGCCAGCAGTTTAACCCCCAATCAGCCCCAGCATTTT.

The J gene is TRBJ2-7, the V gene TRBV7-9; D uncertain. V lost 4 bases and J 5 bases, leaving 15 bases between the germline ends. This CDR3 is built from 14 residues. Germline V lookup: CDR1 SEHNR, CDR2 FQNEAQ (reference sequence). CDR3 sequence reads: CASSYLGGRDEQYF. CDR3 nucleotide sequence: TGTGCCAGCAGCTACCTCGGCGGCCGGGACGAGCAGTACTTC.

This clone was counted a few times. This sample also contains other DNA sequences that code for the same CDR3. CDR3 bases: TGTGCCAGCAGTGAATGGGGAGAGACCCAGTACTTC. Translation: CASSEWGETQYF. The V and J genes are TRBV25-1 and TRBJ2-5; no definite D call. CDR3 length: 12 amino acids. Per the germline V gene, CDR1 is MGHDK and CDR2 is SYGVNS. Trimming took 1 base from V and 4 from J, leaving 4 bases between them.

The chain employs TRBV6-6 and TRBJ2-4, with 7 nucleotides matching TRBD1. This CDR3 contains 14 residues. The V and J ends lost 5 bases and 7 bases, in that order; junction bases with no gene match: 8. Germline assignment: CDR1 MNHNY and CDR2 SVGAGI (reference sequence). For the CDR3, the DNA is TGTGCCAGCAGTCGCCCCACAGGGGAGAACATTCAGTACTTC. Encoded protein: CASSRPTGENIQYF.

The chain combines TRBV7-2 with TRBJ2-1; D not certain. Germline-derived CDR1 and CDR2 are SGHTA and FQGNSA. V was cut by 6 bases and J by 0 bases, with 6 bases left in between. The CDR3 length is 13 residues. This CDR3 reads CASSIFSYNEQFF. CDR3 bases: TGTGCCAGCAGTATCTTCTCCTACAATGAGCAGTTCTTC.

The chain employs TRBV19 and TRBJ1-2; D is ambiguous. Trimming stripped 3 bases from V and 12 bases from J, with 17 bases between. This CDR3 has 13 amino acids. The germline CDR1 and CDR2 sequences are LNHDA and SQIVND (reference sequence). The CDR3 is CASSIPSFGWHTF. CDR3 DNA: TGTGCCAGTAGTATCCCCTCGTTTGGGTGGCACACCTTC.

As for this clone: This sample includes further DNA sequences coding for the same CDR3. This chain connects TRBV5-4 to TRBJ2-2, with D possibly being TRBD2 (5 bases). Germline V gene data show CDR1 as SGHNT and CDR2 as YYREEE (reference sequence). The CDR3 consists of 15 residues. The ends were cut back, 2 bases at V and 2 bases at J, with 10 bases in the middle. CDR3 region: CASSLVGANTGELFF. CDR3 nucleotide sequence: TGTGCCAGCAGCTTAGTGGGAGCTAACACCGGGGAGCTGTTTTTT. The full variable domain, rest sourced from reference TRBV5-4 and TRBJ2-2, is ETGVTQSPTHLIKTRGQQVTLRCSSQSGHNTVSWYQQALGQGPQFIFQYYREEENGRGNFPPRFSGLQFPNYSSELNVNALELDDSALYLCASSLVGANTGELFFGEGSRLTVL.

This rearrangement joins TRBV2 to TRBJ2-2, with a weak D call TRBD1 (5 bases). The V and J ends lost 8 bases and 5 bases respectively, with 15 bases between them. CDR3 length equals 14 residues. The germline V gene encodes CDR1 SNHLY and CDR2 FYNNEI. Here the CDR3 DNA reads TGTGCCAGCCAGGGCAGGGTGTCGACCGGGGAGCTGTTTTTT. It yields the protein CASQGRVSTGELFF.

V and J are TRBV21-1 and TRBJ1-2. TRBV21-1 is a pseudogene locus. The CDR3 has 14 amino acids. CDR3 region: CASSTGRTNYGYTF. In nucleotides, the CDR3 is TGTGCCAGCAGCACGGGACGGACTAACTATGGCTACACCTTC.

V gene TRBV15 combines with J gene TRBJ2-7; the D is unclear. Trimming took off 3 bases at V and 9 bases at J, with 15 bases between the two ends. CDR1 LNHNV and CDR2 YYDKDF come from the germline V gene (reference sequence). The CDR3 loop spans 13 amino acids. In DNA form, the CDR3 reads TGTGCCACCAGCAGCGAGAGTGTGACCGGGCAGTACTTC. Encoded protein: CATSSESVTGQYF.

The chain recombines TRBV19 with TRBJ1-4, with 8 bases identical to TRBD1. V shed 5 bases, J shed 4 bases, and the junction held 6 bases outside the gene matches. Germline V CDR1 and CDR2: LNHDA, SQIVND (reference sequence). This CDR3 is 15 amino acids long. The CDR3 is CASSSVDRVNEKLFF. The CDR3 region has the DNA TGTGCCAGTAGTTCTGTGGACAGGGTTAATGAAAAACTGTTTTTT.

This chain joins TRBV29-1 and TRBJ1-2; the D gene is possibly TRBD1 (6 bases). The CDR3 spans 12 residues. The V end was cut by 6 bases, the J end by 6 bases, with 14 bases between. Germline lookup yields CDR1 SQVTM and CDR2 ANQGSEA. Here the CDR3 DNA reads TGCAGCGTGAGGGGACAAGAAAATGGCTACACCTTC. Its translation is CSVRGQENGYTF. The whole variable domain, remainder taken from reference TRBV29-1 and TRBJ1-2, is SAVISQKPSRDICQRGTSLTIQCQVDSQVTMMFWYRQQPGQSLTLIATANQGSEATYESGFVIDKFPISRPNLTFSTLTVSNMSPEDSSIYLCSVRGQENGYTFGSGTRLTVV.

This clone appeared a single time. The rearrangement uses TRBV5-5 and TRBJ2-7, with D unclear. CDR1 and CDR2 from the germline V gene are SGHKS and YYEKEE (reference sequence). The CDR3 has 15 residues. Between the trimmed V and J ends, which lost 0 bases and 2 bases, there was a span of 12 bases. This CDR3 reads CASSLEPWAAYEQYF. The DNA for the CDR3 is TGTGCCAGCAGCTTGGAACCCTGGGCCGCCTACGAGCAGTACTTC.

The V call is TRBV4-3, the J call TRBJ1-3; TRBD1 might be the D (5 bases). With 0 bases removed from V and 0 bases from J, the gap between germline ends came to 12 bases. This CDR3 comprises 17 residues. Germline V gene data show CDR1 as LGHNA and CDR2 as YSLEER. CDR3: CASSQEAQGSSGNTIYF. In nucleotides, the CDR3 is TGCGCCAGCAGCCAAGAGGCTCAGGGAAGCTCTGGAAACACCATATATTTT.

The chain uses TRBV7-6 and TRBJ2-7; maybe TRBD1 (6 bases). The CDR3 is made up of 14 amino acids. V was clipped by 2 bases and J by 0 bases, with 8 bases between them. Germline V gene data show CDR1 as SGHVS and CDR2 as FNYEAQ. CDR3: CASSLQDSSYEQYF. Here the CDR3 DNA reads TGTGCCAGCAGCTTACAGGACAGCTCCTACGAGCAGTACTTC. Full variable domain (outside the CDR3, taken from reference TRBV7-6 and TRBJ2-7): GAGVSQSPRYKVTKRGQDVALRCDPISGHVSLYWYRQALGQGPEFLTYFNYEAQQDKSGLPNDRFSAERPEGSISTLTIQRTEQRDSAMYRCASSLQDSSYEQYFGPGTRLTVT.

The rearrangement uses TRBV7-3 and TRBJ2-7; TRBD2 agrees at 8 bases. V shed 5 bases, J shed 6 bases, and the junction held 12 bases outside the gene matches. Germline CDR1 reads SGHTA; CDR2 reads FQGTGA. CDR3 length: 15 residues. The CDR3 DNA follows: TGTGCCAGCAGCGCCCAAGTGGGGGGGACTAGCGAGCAGTACTTC. Translating gives CASSAQVGGTSEQYF. Using reference TRBV7-3 and TRBJ2-7 for the parts outside the CDR3, the full variable domain is GAGVSQTPSNKVTEKGKYVELRCDPISGHTALYWYRQSLGQGPEFLIYFQGTGAADDSGLPNDRFFAVRPEGSVSTLKIQRTERGDSAVYLCASSAQVGGTSEQYFGPGTRLTVT.

This clone was seen once. The chain has TRBV12-5 and TRBJ1-6, with D uncertain. V was trimmed by 10 bases and J by 0 bases, leaving 10 bases between them. The CDR3 length is 14 residues. Germline values: CDR1 LGHNT, CDR2 FRNRAP. CDR3 protein: CAISGPSYNSPLHF. The CDR3 DNA reads as TGTGCTATTTCTGGGCCCTCCTATAATTCACCCCTCCACTTT.

V is TRBV5-1 and J is TRBJ2-7, with D possibly being TRBD2 (7 bases). The CDR3 is 16 residues long. Germline V gene sequence: CDR1 SGHRS, CDR2 YFSETQ. V was shortened by 4 bases and J by 2 bases, with 19 bases between the two germline ends. CDR3 sequence: CASSPATGGSAYEQYF. CDR3 in DNA: TGCGCCAGCAGCCCCGCGACGGGGGGCTCCGCCTACGAGCAGTACTTC.

The chain is built from TRBV6-1 and TRBJ1-5; the match to TRBD1 covers 12 bases. The length of the CDR3 is 16 residues. Per germline, CDR1 MNHNS and CDR2 SASEGT. V was clipped by 1 base and J by 7 bases; unmatched bases: 5. DNA of the CDR3: TGTGCCAGCAGTGAAGGCGGGGGGACAGGGGGCCAGCCCCAGCATTTT. Its translation: CASSEGGGTGGQPQHF.

The rearrangement joins TRBV18 to TRBJ1-1, with D possibly TRBD1 on 6 matching bases. Trimming pared 4 bases from V and 6 bases from J, leaving 12 bases between. The CDR3 runs 13 residues. Germline CDR1 is KGHSH and CDR2 is LQKENI. CDR3 region: CASSRDSGAEAFF. The DNA for the CDR3 is TGTGCCAGCTCACGCGACTCAGGGGCTGAAGCTTTCTTT.

The chain couples TRBV5-4 to TRBJ2-4; 7 nucleotides line up with TRBD2. CDR1 is SGHNT and CDR2 is YYREEE in the germline V gene (reference sequence). The J segment lost 6 bases and the V segment lost 1 base, leaving 4 bases of the junction unmatched. CDR3 length: 14 residues. The chain's CDR3 is CASSLSWGGNIQYF. Written as DNA, the CDR3 is TGTGCCAGCAGCTTGTCCTGGGGGGGAAACATTCAGTACTTC. The variable domain in full, completed from reference TRBV5-4 and TRBJ2-4, reads ETGVTQSPTHLIKTRGQQVTLRCSSQSGHNTVSWYQQALGQGPQFIFQYYREEENGRGNFPPRFSGLQFPNYSSELNVNALELDDSALYLCASSLSWGGNIQYFGAGTRLSVL.

The CDR3 here is CASSYILAGVTDTQYF. In DNA, the CDR3 is TGTGCCAGCAGTTACATACTAGCGGGGGTTACAGATACGCAGTATTTT. The V call is TRBV27, the J call TRBJ2-3; TRBD2 matches at 11 bases. Germline values: CDR1 MNHEY, CDR2 SMNVEV (reference sequence). The CDR3 covers 16 residues. Losses at the gene ends were 4 bases for V and 3 bases for J; bases not matched to a gene: 6.

CDR3 sequence: CASTVGRVGKETQYF. The DNA for the CDR3 is TGTGCCAGCACCGTCGGTCGGGTCGGGAAAGAGACCCAGTACTTC. V usage is TRBV6-6 and J usage is TRBJ2-5, with a weak D call TRBD2 (5 bases). Trimming shortened V by 7 bases and J by 3 bases, and 18 bases separated the two germline ends. Germline lookup yields CDR1 MNHNY and CDR2 SVGAGI (reference sequence). This CDR3 region has 15 residues.

V and J are TRBV5-1 and TRBJ2-7; D is possibly TRBD2 (6 bases). V gave up 6 bases and J gave up 3 bases, with 13 bases separating them. The CDR3 covers 13 residues. Germline loops: CDR1 SGHRS, CDR2 YFSETQ. CDR3 in amino acids: CASKGHGGYEQYF. In DNA form, the CDR3 reads TGCGCCAGCAAAGGGCACGGGGGCTACGAGCAGTACTTC.

To note about this clone: The sample has other DNA sequences that encode this CDR3 too. The chain links TRBV7-8 to TRBJ1-1; no firm D call. This CDR3 contains 14 residues. Germline CDR1 and CDR2: SGHVS and FQNEAQ. Trimming took 5 bases from V and 0 from J, leaving 10 bases between them. CDR3 coding DNA: TGTGCCAGCAGCCCCCGGACGGTGAACACTGAAGCTTTCTTT. Translation gives CASSPRTVNTEAFF.

The CDR3 nucleotides read TGTGCCAGCTCACCCCTCGACAGTGTCCGGGGGGGGGCTTTCTTT. Encoded protein: CASSPLDSVRGGAFF. The chain links TRBV18 to TRBJ1-1; D possibly corresponds to TRBD1 (5 bases). Germline V gives CDR1 KGHSH, CDR2 LQKENI. Between the trimmed V and J ends, which lost 3 bases and 11 bases, there was a span of 22 bases. The CDR3 sequence is 15 residues long.